Following are 6 T cell receptor beta chains from one sample sequenced in a study of blood T cell repertoires in COVID-19. Repertoires were generated with immunoSEQ multiplex PCR, while TCRdb's copy carries only in-frame clones and drops some. The repertoire consists of a few hundred thousand clones, with approximately 83% occurring once and the leading ten covering 4% to 4.5%. The sample was PBMCs or T cells enriched from blood (not recorded which). Every receptor here comes from a woman aged 25 to 39 who had recovered from COVID-19.

This clone was seen only a few times. J is TRBJ2-7 and V is TRBV7-4; no definite D call. The CDR3 has 15 amino acids. Trimming stripped 1 base from V and 3 bases from J, with 13 bases between. Germline V gives CDR1 SGHVT, CDR2 SQSDAQ. DNA of the CDR3: TGTGCCAGCAGCTTAGTCGTACAGCTCATCTACGAGCAGTACTTC. This gives the protein CASSLVVQLIYEQYF.

This clone was observed a single time. V usage is TRBV7-9 and J usage is TRBJ1-2; D unclear. Germline V gene data show CDR1 as SEHNR and CDR2 as FQNEAQ (reference sequence). This CDR3 is built from 13 residues. Trimming took off 7 bases at V and 8 bases at J, with 17 bases between the two ends. The CDR3: CASIPFPAVGYTF. In nucleotides, the CDR3 is TGTGCCAGCATCCCATTTCCTGCGGTAGGCTACACCTTC.

The CDR3, as DNA: TGTGCCAGCAGTTGGGACAGGGGATACGAGCAGTACTTC. Protein: CASSWDRGYEQYF. The V and J genes are TRBV27 and TRBJ2-7; 10 bases line up with TRBD1. V was clipped by 4 bases and J by 4 bases; unmatched bases: 1. This CDR3 is built from 13 residues. Looked up from germline, CDR1 is MNHEY and CDR2 is SMNVEV (reference sequence).

This clone was detected once. The chain has TRBV4-2 and TRBJ2-5; the match to TRBD2 covers 7 bases. V was clipped by 0 bases and J by 4 bases; unmatched bases: 5. CDR1 LGHNA and CDR2 YNFKEQ come from the germline V gene. The CDR3 spans 15 residues. CDR3 loop: CASSQDVGGGETQYF. For the CDR3, the DNA is TGTGCCAGCAGCCAAGATGTGGGGGGGGGAGAGACCCAGTACTTC.

The chain is built from TRBV18 and TRBJ1-4; D call uncertain. Germline V gene sequence: CDR1 KGHSH, CDR2 LQKENI. Trimming left V 6 bases short and J 8 bases short, with 13 bases between. The CDR3 is 13 amino acids. The CDR3 reads CASSPGSREKLFF. CDR3 DNA: TGTGCCAGCTCCCCCGGTTCAAGAGAAAAACTGTTTTTT.

The chain uses TRBV7-9 and TRBJ1-5; TRBD1 matches 11 bases. There are 17 residues in the CDR3. V shed 5 bases, J shed 4 bases, and the junction held 10 bases outside the gene matches. Germline V lookup: CDR1 SEHNR, CDR2 FQNEAQ (reference sequence). CDR3 sequence reads: CASSVDRGQVWNQPQHF. Here the CDR3 DNA reads TGTGCCAGCAGCGTGGACAGGGGGCAGGTTTGGAATCAGCCCCAGCATTTT.